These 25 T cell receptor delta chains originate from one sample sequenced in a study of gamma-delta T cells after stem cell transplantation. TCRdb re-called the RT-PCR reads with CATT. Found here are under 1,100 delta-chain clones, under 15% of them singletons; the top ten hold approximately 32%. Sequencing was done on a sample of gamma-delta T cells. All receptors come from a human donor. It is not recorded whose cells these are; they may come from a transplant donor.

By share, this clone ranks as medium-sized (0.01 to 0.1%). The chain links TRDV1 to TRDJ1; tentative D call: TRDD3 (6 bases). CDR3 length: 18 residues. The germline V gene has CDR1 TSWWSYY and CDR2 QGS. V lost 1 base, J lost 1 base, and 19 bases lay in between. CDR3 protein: CALGEQGPRGKLTDKLIF. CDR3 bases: TGTGCTCTTGGGGAACAGGGCCCTAGGGGGAAACTCACCGATAAACTCATCTTT.

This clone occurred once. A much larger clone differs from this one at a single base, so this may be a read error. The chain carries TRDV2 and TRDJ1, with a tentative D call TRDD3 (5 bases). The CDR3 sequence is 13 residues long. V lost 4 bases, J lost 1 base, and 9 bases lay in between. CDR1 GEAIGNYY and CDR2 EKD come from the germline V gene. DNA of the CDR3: TGTGCCTGTGAGGGGACAGGCACCGATAAACTCATCTTT. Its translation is CACEGTGTDKLIF.

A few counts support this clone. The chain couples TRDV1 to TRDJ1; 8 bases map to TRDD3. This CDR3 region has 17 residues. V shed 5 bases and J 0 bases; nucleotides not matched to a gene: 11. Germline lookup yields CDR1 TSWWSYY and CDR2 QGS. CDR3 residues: CALGPRTGGEYTDKLIF. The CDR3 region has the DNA TGTGCTCTTGGGCCTCGTACTGGGGGCGAGTACACCGATAAACTCATCTTT.

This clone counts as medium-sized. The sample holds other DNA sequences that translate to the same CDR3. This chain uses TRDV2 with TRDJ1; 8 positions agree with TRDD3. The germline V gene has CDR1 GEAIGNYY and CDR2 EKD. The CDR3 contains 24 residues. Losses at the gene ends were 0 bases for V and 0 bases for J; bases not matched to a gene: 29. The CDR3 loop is CACDTVSPLRTGGPRASHTDKLIF. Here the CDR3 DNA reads TGTGCCTGTGACACCGTATCCCCACTTCGTACTGGGGGCCCGCGTGCGTCCCACACCGATAAACTCATCTTT.

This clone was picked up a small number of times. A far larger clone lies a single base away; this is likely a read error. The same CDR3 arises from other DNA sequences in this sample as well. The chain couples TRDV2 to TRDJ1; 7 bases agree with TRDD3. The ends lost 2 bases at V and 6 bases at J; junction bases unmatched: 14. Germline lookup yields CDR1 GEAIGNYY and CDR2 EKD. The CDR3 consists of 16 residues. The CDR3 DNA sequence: TGTGCCTGTGACAAGGTGGGGGACACAGGGGACTATAAACTCATCTTT. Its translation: CACDKVGDTGDYKLIF.

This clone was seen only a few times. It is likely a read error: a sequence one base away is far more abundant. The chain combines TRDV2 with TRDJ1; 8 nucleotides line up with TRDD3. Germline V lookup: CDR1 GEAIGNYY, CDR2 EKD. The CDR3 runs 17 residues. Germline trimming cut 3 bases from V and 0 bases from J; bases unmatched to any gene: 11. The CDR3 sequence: CACDALPVGDYTDKLIF. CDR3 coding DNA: TGTGCCTGTGACGCCCTCCCCGTGGGGGATTACACCGATAAACTCATCTTT.

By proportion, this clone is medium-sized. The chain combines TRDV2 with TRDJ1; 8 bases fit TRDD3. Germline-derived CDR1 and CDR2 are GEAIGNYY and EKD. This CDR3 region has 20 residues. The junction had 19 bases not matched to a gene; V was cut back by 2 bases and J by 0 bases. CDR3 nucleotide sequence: TGTGCCTGTGACAGTCTCGGGAGGCCTACTGGGGGGTTTTACACCGATAAACTCATCTTT. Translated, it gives CACDSLGRPTGGFYTDKLIF.

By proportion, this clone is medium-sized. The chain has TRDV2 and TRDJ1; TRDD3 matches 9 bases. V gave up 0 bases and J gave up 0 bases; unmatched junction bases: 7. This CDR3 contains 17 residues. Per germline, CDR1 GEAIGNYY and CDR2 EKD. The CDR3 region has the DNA TGTGCCTGTGACACCTTGGGGATACGTAAGTACACCGATAAACTCATCTTT. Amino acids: CACDTLGIRKYTDKLIF.

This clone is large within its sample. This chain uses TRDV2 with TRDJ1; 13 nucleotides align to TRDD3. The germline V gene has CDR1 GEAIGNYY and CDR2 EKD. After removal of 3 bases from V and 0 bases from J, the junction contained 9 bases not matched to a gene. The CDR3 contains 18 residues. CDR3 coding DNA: TGTGCCTGTGACTCCCTACTGGGGGATACGGAGTACACCGATAAACTCATCTTT. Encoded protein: CACDSLLGDTEYTDKLIF.

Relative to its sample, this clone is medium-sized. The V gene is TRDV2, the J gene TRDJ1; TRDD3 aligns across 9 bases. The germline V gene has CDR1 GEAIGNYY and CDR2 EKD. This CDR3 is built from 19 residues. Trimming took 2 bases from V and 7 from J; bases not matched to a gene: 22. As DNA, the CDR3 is TGTGCCTGTGACATCGTTTCACTACTGGGGGACACTGGCGGGAGTAAACTCATCTTT. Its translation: CACDIVSLLGDTGGSKLIF.

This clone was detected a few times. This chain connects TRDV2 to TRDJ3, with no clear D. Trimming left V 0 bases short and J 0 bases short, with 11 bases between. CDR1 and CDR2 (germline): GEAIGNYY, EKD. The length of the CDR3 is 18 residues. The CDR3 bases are TGTGCCTGTGACACCGGATTCCAGAGCTCCTGGGACACCCGACAGATGTTTTTC. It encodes CACDTGFQSSWDTRQMFF.

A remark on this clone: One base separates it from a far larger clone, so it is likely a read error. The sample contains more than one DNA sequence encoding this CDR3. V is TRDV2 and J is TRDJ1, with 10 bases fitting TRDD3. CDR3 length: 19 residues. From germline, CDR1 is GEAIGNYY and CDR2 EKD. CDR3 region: CACDTITGGLGDETDKLIF. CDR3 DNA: TGTGCCTGTGACACCATAACCGGAGGACTGGGGGATGAAACCGATAAACTCATCTTC.

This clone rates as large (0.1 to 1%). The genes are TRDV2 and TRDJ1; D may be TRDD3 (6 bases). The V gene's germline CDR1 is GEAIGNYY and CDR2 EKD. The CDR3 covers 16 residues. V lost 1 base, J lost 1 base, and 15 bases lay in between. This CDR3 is CACDTLSGGPTDKLIF. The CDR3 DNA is TGTGCCTGTGACACTCTATCCGGGGGACCCACCGATAAACTCATCTTT.

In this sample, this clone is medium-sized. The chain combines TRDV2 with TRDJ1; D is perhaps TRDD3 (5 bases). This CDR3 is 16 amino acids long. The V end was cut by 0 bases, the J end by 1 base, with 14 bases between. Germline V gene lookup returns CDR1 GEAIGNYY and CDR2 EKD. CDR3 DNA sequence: TGTGCCTGTGACACCATGGGGACCAAGATCACCGATAAACTCATCTTT. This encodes CACDTMGTKITDKLIF.

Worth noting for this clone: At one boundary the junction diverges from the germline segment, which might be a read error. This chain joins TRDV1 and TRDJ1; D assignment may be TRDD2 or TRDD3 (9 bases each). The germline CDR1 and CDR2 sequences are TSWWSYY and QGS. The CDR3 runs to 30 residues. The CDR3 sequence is CAFGERLRAFLRSPFTNTNSGGSHTDKLIF. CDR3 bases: TGTGCTTTTGGGGAAAGATTAAGGGCCTTCCTACGCTCCCCCTTTACCAATACTAACTCTGGGGGATCACACACCGATAAACTCATCTTT.

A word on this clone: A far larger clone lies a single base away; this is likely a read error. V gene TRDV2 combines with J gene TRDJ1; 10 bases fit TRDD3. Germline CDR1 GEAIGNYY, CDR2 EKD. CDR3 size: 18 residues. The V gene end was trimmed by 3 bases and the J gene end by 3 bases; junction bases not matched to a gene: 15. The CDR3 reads CACDAVLGDAQGPDKLIF. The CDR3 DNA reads TGTGCCTGTGACGCCGTACTGGGGGATGCGCAAGGGCCCGATAAACTCATCTTT.

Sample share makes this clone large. CDR3 loop: CACDAFQPDLGGPSSWDTRQMFF. The CDR3 nucleotides are TGTGCCTGTGACGCATTTCAGCCGGACCTTGGGGGTCCTAGCTCCTGGGACACCCGACAGATGTTTTTC. The chain recombines TRDV2 with TRDJ3, with a tentative D call TRDD3 (6 bases). The germline V gene has CDR1 GEAIGNYY and CDR2 EKD. The germline V and J ends were trimmed by 3 bases and 0 bases, with 29 bases remaining between them. There are 23 residues in the CDR3.

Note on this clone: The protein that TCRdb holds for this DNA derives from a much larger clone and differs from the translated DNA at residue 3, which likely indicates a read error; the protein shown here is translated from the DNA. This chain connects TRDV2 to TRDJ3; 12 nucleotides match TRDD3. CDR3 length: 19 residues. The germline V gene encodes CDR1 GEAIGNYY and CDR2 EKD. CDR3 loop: CARDTILGDTSWDTRQMFF. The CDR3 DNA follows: TGTGCCCGTGACACAATACTGGGGGATACCTCCTGGGACACCCGACAGATGTTTTTC.

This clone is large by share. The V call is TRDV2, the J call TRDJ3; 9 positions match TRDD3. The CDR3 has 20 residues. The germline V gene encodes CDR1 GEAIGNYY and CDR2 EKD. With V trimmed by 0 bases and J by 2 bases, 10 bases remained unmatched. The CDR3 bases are TGTGCCTGTGACACCGTCTCGGGGATACGCCATCCCTGGGACACCCGACAGATGTTTTTC. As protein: CACDTVSGIRHPWDTRQMFF.

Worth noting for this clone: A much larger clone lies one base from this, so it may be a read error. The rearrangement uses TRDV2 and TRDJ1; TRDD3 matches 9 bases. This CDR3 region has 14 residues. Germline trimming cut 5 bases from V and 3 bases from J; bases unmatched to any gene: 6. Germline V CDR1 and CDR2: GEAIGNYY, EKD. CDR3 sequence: CACGTLGEADKLIF. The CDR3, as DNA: TGTGCCTGTGGCACACTGGGGGAAGCCGATAAACTCATCTTT.

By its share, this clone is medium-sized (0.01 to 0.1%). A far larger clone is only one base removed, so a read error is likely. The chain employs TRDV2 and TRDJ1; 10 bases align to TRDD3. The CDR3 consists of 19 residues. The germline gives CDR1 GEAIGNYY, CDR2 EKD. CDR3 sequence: CACDTITGGLGDETDKLTF. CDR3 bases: TGTGCCTGTGACACCATAACCGGAGGACTGGGGGATGAAACCGATAAACTCACCTTT.

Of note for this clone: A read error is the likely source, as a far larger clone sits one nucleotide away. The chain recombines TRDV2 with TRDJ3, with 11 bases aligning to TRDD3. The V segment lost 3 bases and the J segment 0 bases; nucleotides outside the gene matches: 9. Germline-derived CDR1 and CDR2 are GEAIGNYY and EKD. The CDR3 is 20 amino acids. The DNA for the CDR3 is TGTGCCTGTGACGCTCCTAATACTGGGGGATACTCCTGGGACACCCGACAGATGTTTTTC. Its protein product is CACDAPNTGGYSWDTRQMFF.

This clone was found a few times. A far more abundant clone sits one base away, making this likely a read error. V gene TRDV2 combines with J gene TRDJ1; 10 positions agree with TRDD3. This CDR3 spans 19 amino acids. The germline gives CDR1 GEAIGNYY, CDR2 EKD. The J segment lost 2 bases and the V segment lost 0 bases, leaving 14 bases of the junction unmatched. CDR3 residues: CACDTTTGGLGDETDKLIF. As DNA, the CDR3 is TGTGCCTGTGACACCACAACCGGAGGACTGGGGGATGAAACCGATAAACTCATCTTT.

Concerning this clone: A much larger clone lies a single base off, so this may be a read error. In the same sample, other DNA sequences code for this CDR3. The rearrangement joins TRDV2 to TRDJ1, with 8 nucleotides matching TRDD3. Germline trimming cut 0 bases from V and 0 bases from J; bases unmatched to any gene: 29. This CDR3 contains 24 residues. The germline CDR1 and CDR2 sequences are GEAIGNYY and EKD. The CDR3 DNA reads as TGTGCCTGTGACACCGTGTCCCCACTTCGTACTGGGGGCCCGCGTGCGTCCCACACCGATAAACTCATCTTT. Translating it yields CACDTVSPLRTGGPRASHTDKLIF.

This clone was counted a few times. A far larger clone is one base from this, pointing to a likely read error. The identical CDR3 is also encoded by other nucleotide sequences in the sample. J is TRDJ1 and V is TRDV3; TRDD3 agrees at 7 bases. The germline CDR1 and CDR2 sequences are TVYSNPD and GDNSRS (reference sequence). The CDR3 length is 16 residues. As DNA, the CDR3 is TGTGCCTTTTACACGGTGGGGGACTGGGTCACCGATAAACTCATCTTC. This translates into CAFYTVGDWVTDKLIF. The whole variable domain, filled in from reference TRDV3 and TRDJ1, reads CDKVTQSSPDQTVASGSEVVLLCTYDTVYSNPDLFWYRIRPDYSFQFVFYGDNSRSEGADFTQGRFSVKHILTQKAFHLVISPVRTEDSATYYCAFYTVGDWVTDKLIFGKGTRVTVEP.